This T cell receptor beta chain was found in a study of T cell responses to AZD1222 COVID-19 vaccine (dated by TCRdb to about 2021). In the study overall: AZD1222 recipients whose second dose came at about 4 weeks and those whose second dose came at about 12 weeks were combined into one group, since spike-specific TCR depth and breadth did not differ between the two schedules. Trial participants were enrolled into age subgroups of 18-55, 56-69 and 70-plus years, which contained approximately 150, 30 and 60 TCR-sequenced participants, respectively. A total of approximately 240 trial participants underwent TCR sequencing, of whom 200 to 220 received two doses of AZD1222 and about 25 received two doses of the MenACWY control vaccine. What the study reported, not specific to this receptor: The vaccine-associated CD4 TCRs covered the entire spike protein, and the dominant responses fell in regions 160-218 and 743-854. The 56-69-year group was small, and its depth increase did not reach significance, likely because of low power. Epitopes outside the regions mutated in the B.1.351 and B.1.1.7 variants were reportedly recognized by nearly half of the unique spike-specific TCRs. Spike-specific TCR breadth and depth rose significantly after two AZD1222 doses compared with day 0 and with MenACWY recipients. No day 14 peak-response samples were available, so repertoires were characterized only after the peak T cell response. Conclusions about previously exposed vaccinees were limited because only six AZD1222 recipients were SARS-CoV-2 seropositive at baseline. Most participants were white British and females outnumbered males, and the authors suggested that clonal diversity may have been underestimated.

The sample's time point label, in plain terms: baseline before first vaccination. Samples from vaccinated people were obtained from the UK trials COV001 and COV002, which included a single-blind randomized controlled phase 2/3 trial of AZD1222 (ChAdOx1 nCoV-19) in healthy adults. For TCRbeta chain sequencing, PBMC samples were collected from trial participants at day 0 and at day 28 after the second dose. The junction shows trimming of 1 base on V and 0 bases on J, plus 13 bases between the germline ends. Per the germline V gene, SQVTM is the CDR1 and ANQGSEA is the CDR2. Reading from cysteine to phenylalanine, the CDR3 counts 15 amino acids. The read is trimmed to its CDR3 DNA, 45 bases read in frame from base 1. Concerning this clone itself: There is no known antigen for this receptor. It has no much larger one-base neighbor in the sample; base qualities were not kept.

The CDR3 regions of human TCRbeta chains were analyzed by immunosequencing. On the authors' methods: TCRs in the repertoires were compared against a reference library of SARS-CoV-2-specific TCRs that had been generated with the MIRA antigen-specificity platform. Breadth meant the fraction of unique TCRs that were SARS-CoV-2-associated, whereas depth meant the fraction of total T cells that were SARS-CoV-2-associated. Using the MIRA data, each spike-specific TCR was assigned both to the spike region to which the TCR was reactive and to a CD4 or CD8 class. Log10-transformed breadth and depth values were compared by one-way ANOVA with Sidak's multiple comparisons tests. Not all clones reach the TCRdb copy of this immuneACCESS table, which keeps in-frame sequences only. Checked studies attribute under half of the gap to unresolved V genes and leave the rest unexplained. That table gives V, J and clone size, and the DNA gave D and trimming. Across this sample there are about 120,000 clones, with 85% to 90% seen only once. Clones ranked in the top ten supply approximately 3.1% of the sample.

This specimen was peripheral blood, taken on day 0 of AZD1222 vaccination. This clonotype originated in an adult in good health. The chain employs TRBV29-1 and TRBJ2-7; the D gene is not confidently resolved. This receptor carries the CDR3 CSVEAPHLSSYEQYF. The DNA sequence is TGCAGCGTTGAAGCTCCACACCTTAGCTCCTACGAGCAGTACTTC.